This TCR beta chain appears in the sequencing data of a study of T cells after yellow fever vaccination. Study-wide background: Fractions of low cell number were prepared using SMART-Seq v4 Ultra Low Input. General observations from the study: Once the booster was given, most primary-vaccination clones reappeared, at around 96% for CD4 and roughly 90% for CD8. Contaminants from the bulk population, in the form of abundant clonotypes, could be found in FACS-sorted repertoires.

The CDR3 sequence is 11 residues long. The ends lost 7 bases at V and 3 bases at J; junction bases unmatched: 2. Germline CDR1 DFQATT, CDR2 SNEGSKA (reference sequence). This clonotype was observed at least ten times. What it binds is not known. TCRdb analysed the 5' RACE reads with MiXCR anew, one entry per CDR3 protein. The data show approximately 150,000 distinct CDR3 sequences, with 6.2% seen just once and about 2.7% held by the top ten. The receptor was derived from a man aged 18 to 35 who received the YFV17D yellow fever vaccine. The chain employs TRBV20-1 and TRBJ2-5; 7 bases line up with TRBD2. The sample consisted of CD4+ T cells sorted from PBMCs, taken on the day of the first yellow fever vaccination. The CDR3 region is CSGGGEETQYF. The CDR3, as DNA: TGCAGTGGGGGGGGGGAAGAGACCCAGTACTTC.